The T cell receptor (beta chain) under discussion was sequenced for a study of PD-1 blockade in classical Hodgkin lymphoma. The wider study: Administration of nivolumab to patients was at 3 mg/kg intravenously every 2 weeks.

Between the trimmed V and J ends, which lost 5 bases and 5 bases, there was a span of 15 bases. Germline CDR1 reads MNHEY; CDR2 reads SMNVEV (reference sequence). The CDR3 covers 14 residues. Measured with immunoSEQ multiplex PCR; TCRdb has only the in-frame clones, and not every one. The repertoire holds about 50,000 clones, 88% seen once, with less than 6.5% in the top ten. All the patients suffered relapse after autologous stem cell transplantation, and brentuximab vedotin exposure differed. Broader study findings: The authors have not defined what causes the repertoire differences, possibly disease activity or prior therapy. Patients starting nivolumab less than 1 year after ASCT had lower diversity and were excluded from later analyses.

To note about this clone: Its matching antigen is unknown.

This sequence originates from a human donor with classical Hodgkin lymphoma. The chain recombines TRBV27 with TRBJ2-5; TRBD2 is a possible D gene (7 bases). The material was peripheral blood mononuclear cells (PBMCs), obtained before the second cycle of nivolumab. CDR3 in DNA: TGTGCCAGCAGTCCACGGGGGGCCTGGGAGACCCAGTACTTC. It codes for CASSPRGAWETQYF.